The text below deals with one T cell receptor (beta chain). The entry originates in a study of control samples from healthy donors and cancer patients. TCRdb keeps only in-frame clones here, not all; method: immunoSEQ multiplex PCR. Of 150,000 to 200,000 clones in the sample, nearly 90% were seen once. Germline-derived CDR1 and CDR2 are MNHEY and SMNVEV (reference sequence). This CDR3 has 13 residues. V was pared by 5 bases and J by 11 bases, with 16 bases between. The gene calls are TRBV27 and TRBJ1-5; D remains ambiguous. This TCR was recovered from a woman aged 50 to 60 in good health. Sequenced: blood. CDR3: CASSPALAQTQHF. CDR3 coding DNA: TGTGCCAGCAGTCCCGCCCTGGCCCAGACCCAGCATTTT.